This T cell receptor (beta chain) derives from a study of T-cell memory formation after mild COVID-19. Turning to the study itself: Clusters were largely donor specific.

TCRalpha and TCRbeta libraries used 5'RACE with constant-segment primers and UMIs. Each CDR3 protein is one row after TCRdb ran MiXCR on the 5' RACE reads. This repertoire shows about 340,000 distinct CDR3 sequences, about 15% found once; its top ten account for 20% to 25%. In the case of this clonotype: Its target is not known.

General observations from the study: CD4+ contracting clones were found mainly in CM and EM, and CD8+ ones in EMRA. Contracting clones, day 15 to 85, had balanced CD4/CD8, and later expanders favored CD4+.

Germline values: CDR1 MNHEY, CDR2 SVGAGI. V lost 4 bases to trimming and J lost 2 bases, with 17 bases between them. This CDR3 has 16 amino acids. V and J are TRBV6-5 and TRBJ1-1; D is unclear. Material: PBMCs or a T cell subset sorted from them (not recorded which). The TCR was taken from a man aged 18 to 35 who had mild COVID-19 (a few samples of this study predate the infection). Cell type and time point are not known. In DNA, the CDR3 is TGTGCCAGCAGTTCCTCCATCGGGCTCCTCAACACTGAAGCTTTCTTT. Its translation: CASSSSIGLLNTEAFF.